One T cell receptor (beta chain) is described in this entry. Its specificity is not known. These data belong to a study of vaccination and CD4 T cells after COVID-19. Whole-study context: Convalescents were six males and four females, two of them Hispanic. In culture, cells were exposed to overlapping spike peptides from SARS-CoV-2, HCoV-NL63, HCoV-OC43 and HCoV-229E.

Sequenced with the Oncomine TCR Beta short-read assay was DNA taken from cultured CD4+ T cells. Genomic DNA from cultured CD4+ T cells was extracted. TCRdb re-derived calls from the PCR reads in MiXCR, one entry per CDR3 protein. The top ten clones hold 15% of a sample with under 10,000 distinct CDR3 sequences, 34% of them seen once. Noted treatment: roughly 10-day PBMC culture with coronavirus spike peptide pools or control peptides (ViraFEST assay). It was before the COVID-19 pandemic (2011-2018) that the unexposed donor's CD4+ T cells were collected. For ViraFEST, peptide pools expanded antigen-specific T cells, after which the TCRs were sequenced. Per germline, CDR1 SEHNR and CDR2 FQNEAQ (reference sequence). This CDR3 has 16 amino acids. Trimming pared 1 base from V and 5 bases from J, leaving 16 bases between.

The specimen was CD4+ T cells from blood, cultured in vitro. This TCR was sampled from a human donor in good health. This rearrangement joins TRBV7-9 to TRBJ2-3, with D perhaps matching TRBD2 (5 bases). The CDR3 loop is CASSLERVVKGDTQYF. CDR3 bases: TGTGCCAGCAGCTTAGAGAGGGTGGTCAAAGGAGATACGCAGTATTTT.